Each of the 23 T cell receptor beta chains below was sequenced from the same sample in a study of identical twins. TCRdb itself ran the 5' RACE reads through MiXCR, one entry per CDR3 protein. The repertoire holds around 240,000 distinct CDR3 sequences, with 7% as singletons. These sequences were also reported in another study, on yellow fever vaccine responses in identical twins.

The sequenced sample consisted of memory (CD45RO+) T cells sorted from blood. The origin of the receptors is a woman younger than 30 in good health.

This clonotype has a count of ten or more. A read error may be the cause here, since a much bigger clone is one base away. The chain couples TRBV7-8 to TRBJ2-1; 7 bases agree with TRBD1. This CDR3 spans 13 amino acids. Germline V lookup: CDR1 SGHVS, CDR2 FQNEAQ. The V and J ends lost 3 bases and 6 bases, in that order; junction bases with no gene match: 2. The CDR3 sequence is CASSFNRGNEQFF. The CDR3 region has the DNA TGTGCCAGCAGCTTCAACAGGGGCAATGAGCAGTTCTTC.

In its sample, this clonotype was seen many times. The chain links TRBV3-1 to TRBJ2-7; D remains unclear. The CDR3 has 14 amino acids. Deletions cut 1 base from V and 6 bases from J, with 13 bases between. The V gene's germline CDR1 is LGHDT and CDR2 YNNKEL (reference sequence). The CDR3 bases are TGTGCCAGCAGCCAAGCAGAGGAATCTAGCGAGCAGTACTTC. Translating gives CASSQAEESSEQYF.

This clonotype was seen only a few times. This chain uses TRBV11-2 with TRBJ2-5; D is unresolved. The germline V and J ends were trimmed by 2 bases and 0 bases, with 13 bases remaining between them. CDR1 is SGHAT, CDR2 FQNNGV, per germline. This CDR3 has 16 amino acids. In DNA form, the CDR3 reads TGTGCCAGCAGCTTAAGATTAGGAGTCTACCAAGAGACCCAGTACTTC. Translating gives CASSLRLGVYQETQYF. The full variable domain, completed using reference TRBV11-2 and TRBJ2-5, is EAGVAQSPRYKIIEKRQSVAFWCNPISGHATLYWYQQILGQGPKLLIQFQNNGVVDDSQLPKDRFSAERLKGVDSTLKIQPAKLEDSAVYLCASSLRLGVYQETQYFGPGTRLLVL.

The genes are TRBV13 and TRBJ1-1, with D perhaps matching TRBD1 (5 bases). This CDR3 region has 15 residues. V shed 1 base and J shed 2 bases, with 11 bases lying between them. Germline CDR1 reads PRHDT; CDR2 reads FYEKMQ (reference sequence). Written as DNA, the CDR3 is TGTGCCAGCAGCTTAGTGGAGGGGCTCAACACTGAAGCTTTCTTT. Its protein product is CASSLVEGLNTEAFF.

Only a few counts were recorded for this clonotype. The chain couples TRBV11-2 to TRBJ2-4; the match to TRBD2 covers 7 bases. Trimming took 8 bases from V and 3 from J; bases not matched to a gene: 13. CDR1 and CDR2 (germline): SGHAT, FQNNGV. The CDR3 extends over 16 amino acids. DNA of the CDR3: TGTGCCAGCGAGCGGGGATCCCCCCTCGACAAAAACATTCAGTACTTC. This codes for CASERGSPLDKNIQYF.

This clonotype was counted only a few times. As DNA, the CDR3 is TGTGCTAGTGCCGGGACTAGCCTTGCCGGGGAGCTGTTTTTT. Residues: CASAGTSLAGELFF. V usage is TRBV12-5 and J usage is TRBJ2-2; TRBD2 matches 9 bases. With V trimmed by 7 bases and J by 6 bases, 6 bases remained unmatched. The CDR3 has 14 amino acids. Per germline, CDR1 LGHNT and CDR2 FRNRAP.

This clonotype has a handful of counts. This sequence joins TRBV18 and TRBJ2-5; a weak D match, TRBD2 (6 bases). The length of the CDR3 is 17 residues. Trimming took 4 bases from V and 1 from J, leaving 19 bases between them. Germline V gives CDR1 KGHSH, CDR2 LQKENI. The CDR3 is CASSLRGTSDGQETQYF. The DNA of the CDR3 is TGTGCCAGCTCACTTCGCGGGACGTCCGACGGCCAAGAGACCCAGTACTTC.

This chain connects TRBV25-1 to TRBJ2-5, with D uncertain. The CDR3 length is 12 residues. Germline V gene sequence: CDR1 MGHDK, CDR2 SYGVNS. Trimming stripped 1 base from V and 7 bases from J, with 7 bases between. CDR3 loop: CASSESPGTQYF. The CDR3 DNA reads as TGTGCCAGCAGTGAATCCCCCGGGACCCAGTACTTC.

This clonotype was counted many times. The chain links TRBV27 to TRBJ2-7; 9 nucleotides agree with TRBD1. The V gene end was trimmed by 10 bases and the J gene end by 2 bases; junction bases not matched to a gene: 9. The germline V gene encodes CDR1 MNHEY and CDR2 SMNVEV (reference sequence). This CDR3 contains 14 residues. The CDR3 protein is CAILTGGHAYEQYV. As DNA, the CDR3 is TGTGCCATCCTGACAGGGGGGCATGCCTACGAGCAGTACGTC.

In its sample, this clonotype was seen a few times. The rearrangement links TRBV4-1 to TRBJ1-1; D may be TRBD1 (5 bases). Per the germline V gene, CDR1 is MGHRA and CDR2 is YSYEKL. The CDR3 loop spans 17 amino acids. V gave up 3 bases and J gave up 4 bases, with 21 bases separating them. This CDR3 reads CASSQRAGTVGSTEAFF. Here the CDR3 DNA reads TGCGCCAGCAGCCAGCGGGCGGGGACCGTCGGGAGCACTGAAGCTTTCTTT.

This clonotype has at least ten counts. The J gene is TRBJ1-2, the V gene TRBV3-1, with unresolved D. Trimming took off 4 bases at V and 2 bases at J, with 17 bases between the two ends. The CDR3 extends over 16 amino acids. Germline V CDR1 and CDR2: LGHDT, YNNKEL (reference sequence). For the CDR3, the DNA is TGTGCCAGCAGCCGCTCGGGAACCTACTCAAACTATGGCTACACCTTC. This gives the protein CASSRSGTYSNYGYTF.

This clonotype was found a few times. The gene calls are TRBV29-1 and TRBJ2-1, with D possibly TRBD1 on 6 matching bases. Trimming removed 4 bases from V and 10 bases from J, with 14 bases in between. Germline V gene data show CDR1 as SQVTM and CDR2 as ANQGSEA. The CDR3 runs to 12 residues. As DNA, the CDR3 is TGCAGCGTTGGAGTCAGGGGTTACGAGCAGTTCTTC. It encodes CSVGVRGYEQFF.

This clonotype was observed a few times. J is TRBJ2-7 and V is TRBV7-6; 9 bases agree with TRBD2. CDR1 and CDR2 (germline): SGHVS, FNYEAQ. The CDR3 runs 16 residues. Unmatched junction bases numbered 8, after V lost 0 bases and J lost 5 bases. CDR3: CASSLAPSGTKNEQYF. The DNA of the CDR3 is TGTGCCAGCAGCTTAGCGCCTAGCGGGACAAAAAACGAGCAGTACTTC.

The V and J genes are TRBV7-2 and TRBJ1-2; 8 nucleotides align to TRBD1. The CDR3 consists of 15 residues. Per the germline V gene, CDR1 is SGHTA and CDR2 is FQGNSA. After removal of 3 bases from V and 6 bases from J, the junction contained 9 bases not matched to a gene. Here the CDR3 DNA reads TGTGCCAGCAGCTTGACAGGGGATTCGGTGAATGGCTACACCTTC. As protein: CASSLTGDSVNGYTF. The full variable domain, with the rest looked up from reference TRBV7-2 and TRBJ1-2, is GAGVSQSPSNKVTEKGKDVELRCDPISGHTALYWYRQSLGQGLEFLIYFQGNSAPDKSGLPSDRFSAERTGGSVSTLTIQRTQQEDSAVYLCASSLTGDSVNGYTFGSGTRLTVV.

In its sample, this clonotype was seen a few times. The V and J genes are TRBV7-3 and TRBJ2-7, with TRBD2 matching 7 bases. The CDR3 length is 15 residues. Germline V gene sequence: CDR1 SGHTA, CDR2 FQGTGA. Trimming cost V 2 bases and J 2 bases; bases outside gene matches: 6. For the CDR3, the DNA is TGTGCCAGCAGCTTACAGGGCGGGAGTGCCTACGAGCAGTACTTC. It specifies CASSLQGGSAYEQYF.

This clonotype was seen just once. The chain joins TRBV6-2 or TRBV6-3 to TRBJ2-3, with a weak D call TRBD2 (6 bases). The germline CDR1 and CDR2 sequences are MNHEY and SVGEGT. The V end was cut by 0 bases, the J end by 4 bases, with 8 bases between. This CDR3 comprises 14 residues. The CDR3 is CASSYSTSSDTQYF. In DNA form, the CDR3 reads TGTGCCAGCAGTTACTCGACTAGTTCAGATACGCAGTATTTT.

This chain uses TRBV7-2 with TRBJ2-1, with 10 positions matching TRBD2. V dropped 1 base and J dropped 15; count of bases not matched to a gene: 9. Germline lookup yields CDR1 SGHTA and CDR2 FQGNSA. The CDR3 extends over 14 amino acids. CDR3 sequence (DNA): TGTGCCAGCAGCTTAGGACGAGCTAGCGGGGGACCGTTCTTC. This codes for CASSLGRASGGPFF.

V gene TRBV7-7 combines with J gene TRBJ2-3; 8 nucleotides agree with TRBD1. The V segment lost 5 bases and the J segment 5 bases; nucleotides outside the gene matches: 6. The CDR3 spans 14 residues. CDR1 and CDR2 (germline): SSHAT, FNYEAQ (reference sequence). The CDR3 sequence is CASSQRTGIDTQYF. The CDR3 nucleotides read TGTGCCAGCAGCCAAAGGACAGGGATAGATACGCAGTATTTT.

This chain links TRBV20-1 with TRBJ1-2; the match to TRBD1 covers 7 bases. CDR3 size: 11 residues. J gave up 7 bases and V 4 bases, and 3 bases lay outside the gene matches. Germline lookup yields CDR1 DFQATT and CDR2 SNEGSKA (reference sequence). The CDR3 region is CSAIQGSGYTF. The CDR3 nucleotides read TGCAGTGCTATACAGGGGAGTGGCTACACCTTC.

This clonotype was counted only a few times. The CDR3 loop reads CSAREDTVNTEAFF. The CDR3 DNA reads TGCAGTGCTAGAGAGGATACCGTGAACACTGAAGCTTTCTTT. The rearrangement joins TRBV20-1 to TRBJ1-1; no definite D call. This CDR3 has 14 residues. Germline V lookup: CDR1 DFQATT, CDR2 SNEGSKA (reference sequence). The V and J ends lost 0 bases and 0 bases respectively, with 8 bases between them.

Here the CDR3 DNA reads TGTGCCAGCAGTTTACAGGGGGCGCTTGTACGATCGCAGTACTTC. It specifies CASSLQGALVRSQYF. This chain joins TRBV12-3 or TRBV12-4 and TRBJ2-5; 8 bases map to TRBD1. The CDR3 sequence is 15 residues long. The trim removed 2 bases at V and 11 bases at J, leaving 13 bases unmatched.

This clonotype was detected many times. The chain employs TRBV4-1 and TRBJ2-1, with 11 nucleotides matching TRBD2. The CDR3 is 16 amino acids. CDR1 is MGHRA and CDR2 is YSYEKL in the germline V gene. V lost 6 bases, J lost 4 bases, and 8 bases stayed unmatched. This chain's CDR3 is CASSFSGGVPYNEQFF. The CDR3 DNA reads as TGCGCCAGCAGTTTTAGCGGGGGGGTCCCTTACAATGAGCAGTTCTTC.

This clonotype has a count of ten or more. V and J are TRBV15 and TRBJ2-2; 8 bases match TRBD2. The CDR3 length is 18 residues. The ends lost 0 bases at V and 2 bases at J; junction bases unmatched: 8. Germline loops: CDR1 LNHNV, CDR2 YYDKDF (reference sequence). This CDR3 reads CATSREAGAGINTGELFF. The DNA for the CDR3 is TGTGCCACCAGCAGAGAAGCGGGAGCCGGGATTAACACCGGGGAGCTGTTTTTT.